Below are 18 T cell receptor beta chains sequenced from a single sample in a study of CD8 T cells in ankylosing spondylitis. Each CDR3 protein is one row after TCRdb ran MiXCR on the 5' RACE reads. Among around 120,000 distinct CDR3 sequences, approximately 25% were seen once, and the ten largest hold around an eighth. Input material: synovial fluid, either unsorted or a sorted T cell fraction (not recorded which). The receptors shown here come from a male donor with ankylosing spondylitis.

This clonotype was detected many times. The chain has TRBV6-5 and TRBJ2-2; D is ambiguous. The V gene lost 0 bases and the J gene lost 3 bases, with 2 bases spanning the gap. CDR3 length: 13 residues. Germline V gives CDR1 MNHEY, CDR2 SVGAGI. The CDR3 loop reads CASSYSHTGELFF. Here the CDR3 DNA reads TGTGCCAGCAGTTACTCCCACACCGGGGAGCTGTTTTTT.

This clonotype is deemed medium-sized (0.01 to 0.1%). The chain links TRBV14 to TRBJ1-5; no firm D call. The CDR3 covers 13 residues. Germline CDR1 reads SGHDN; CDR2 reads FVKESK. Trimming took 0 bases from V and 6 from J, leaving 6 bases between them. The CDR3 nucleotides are TGTGCCAGCAGCCAAGACATTGGTCAGCCCCAGCATTTT. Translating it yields CASSQDIGQPQHF.

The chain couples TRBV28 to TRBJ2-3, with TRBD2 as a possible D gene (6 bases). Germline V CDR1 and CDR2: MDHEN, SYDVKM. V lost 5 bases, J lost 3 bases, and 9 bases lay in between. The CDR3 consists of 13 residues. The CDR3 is CASSGGLTDTQYF. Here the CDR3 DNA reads TGTGCCAGCAGTGGAGGGCTTACAGATACGCAGTATTTT. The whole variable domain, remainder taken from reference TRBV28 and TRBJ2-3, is DVKVTQSSRYLVKRTGEKVFLECVQDMDHENMFWYRQDPGLGLRLIYFSYDVKMKEKGDIPEGYSVSREKKERFSLILESASTNQTSMYLCASSGGLTDTQYFGPGTRLTVL.

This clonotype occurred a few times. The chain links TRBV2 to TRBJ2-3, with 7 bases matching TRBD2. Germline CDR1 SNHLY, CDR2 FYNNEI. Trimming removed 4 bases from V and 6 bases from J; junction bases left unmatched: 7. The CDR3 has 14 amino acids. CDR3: CASSGASGWDTQYF. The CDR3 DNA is TGTGCCAGCAGTGGGGCTAGCGGCTGGGATACGCAGTATTTT.

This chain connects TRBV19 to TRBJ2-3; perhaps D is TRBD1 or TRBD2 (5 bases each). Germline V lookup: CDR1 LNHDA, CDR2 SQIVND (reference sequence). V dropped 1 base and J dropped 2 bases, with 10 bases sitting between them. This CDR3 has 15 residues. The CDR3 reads CASSIGDGFTDTQYF. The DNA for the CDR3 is TGTGCCAGTAGTATAGGGGACGGTTTCACAGATACGCAGTATTTT.

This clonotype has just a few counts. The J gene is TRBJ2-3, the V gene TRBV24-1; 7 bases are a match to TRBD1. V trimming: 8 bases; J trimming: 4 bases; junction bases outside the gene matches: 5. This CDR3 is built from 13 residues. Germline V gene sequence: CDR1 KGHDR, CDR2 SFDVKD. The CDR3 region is CATTTQGADTQYF. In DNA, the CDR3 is TGTGCCACCACGACCCAGGGGGCAGATACGCAGTATTTT.

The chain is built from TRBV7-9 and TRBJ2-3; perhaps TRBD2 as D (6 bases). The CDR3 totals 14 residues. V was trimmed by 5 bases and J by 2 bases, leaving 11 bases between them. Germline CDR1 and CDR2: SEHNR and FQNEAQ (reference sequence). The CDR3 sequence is CASSPRETTDTQYF. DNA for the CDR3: TGTGCCAGCAGCCCCCGGGAGACCACAGATACGCAGTATTTT.

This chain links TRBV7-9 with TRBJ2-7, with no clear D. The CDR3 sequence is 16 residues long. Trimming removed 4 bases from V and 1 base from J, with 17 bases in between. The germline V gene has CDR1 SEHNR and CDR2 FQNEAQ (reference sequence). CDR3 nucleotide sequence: TGTGCCAGCAGCTCCCCGAGCGCTTTTCAATCCTACGAGCAGTACTTC. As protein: CASSSPSAFQSYEQYF.

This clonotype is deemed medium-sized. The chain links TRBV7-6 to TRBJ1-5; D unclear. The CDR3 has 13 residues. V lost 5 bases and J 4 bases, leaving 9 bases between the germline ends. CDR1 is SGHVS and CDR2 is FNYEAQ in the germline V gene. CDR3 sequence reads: CASSPNLNQPQHF. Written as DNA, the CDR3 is TGTGCCAGCAGCCCAAATTTGAATCAGCCCCAGCATTTT. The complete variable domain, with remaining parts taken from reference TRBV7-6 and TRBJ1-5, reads GAGVSQSPRYKVTKRGQDVALRCDPISGHVSLYWYRQALGQGPEFLTYFNYEAQQDKSGLPNDRFSAERPEGSISTLTIQRTEQRDSAMYRCASSPNLNQPQHFGDGTRLSIL.

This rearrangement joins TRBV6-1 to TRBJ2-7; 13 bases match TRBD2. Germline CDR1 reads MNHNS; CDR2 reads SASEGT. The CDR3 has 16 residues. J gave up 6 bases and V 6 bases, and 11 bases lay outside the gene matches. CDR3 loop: CASSDPGLAGVGEQYF. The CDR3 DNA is TGTGCCAGCAGCGATCCCGGACTAGCGGGAGTAGGCGAGCAGTACTTC.

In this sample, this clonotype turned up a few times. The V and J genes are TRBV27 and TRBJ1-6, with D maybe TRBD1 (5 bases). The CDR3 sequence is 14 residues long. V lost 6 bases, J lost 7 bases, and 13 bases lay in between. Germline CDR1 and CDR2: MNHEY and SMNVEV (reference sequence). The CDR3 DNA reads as TGTGCCAGCAGGCTTGGGGGACCAAATTCACCCCTCCACTTT. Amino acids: CASRLGGPNSPLHF.

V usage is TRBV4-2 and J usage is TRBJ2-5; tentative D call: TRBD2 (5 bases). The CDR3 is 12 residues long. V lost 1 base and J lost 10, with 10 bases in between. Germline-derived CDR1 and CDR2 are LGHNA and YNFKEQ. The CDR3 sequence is CASSQGAGDQYF. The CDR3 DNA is TGTGCCAGCAGCCAAGGGGCGGGCGACCAGTACTTC.

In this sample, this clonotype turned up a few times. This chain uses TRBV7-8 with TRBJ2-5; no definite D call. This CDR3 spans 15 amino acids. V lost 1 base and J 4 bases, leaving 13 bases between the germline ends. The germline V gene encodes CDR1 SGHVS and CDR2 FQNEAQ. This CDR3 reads CASSLVRSPAETQYF. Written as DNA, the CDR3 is TGTGCCAGCAGCTTAGTCAGATCCCCAGCAGAGACCCAGTACTTC.

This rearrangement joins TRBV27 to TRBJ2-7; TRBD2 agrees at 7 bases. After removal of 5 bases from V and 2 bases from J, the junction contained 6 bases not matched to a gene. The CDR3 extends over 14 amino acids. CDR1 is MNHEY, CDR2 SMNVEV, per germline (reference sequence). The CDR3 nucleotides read TGTGCCAGCAGTCCGGTGGCGGGGGCCTACGAGCAGTACGTC. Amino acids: CASSPVAGAYEQYV.

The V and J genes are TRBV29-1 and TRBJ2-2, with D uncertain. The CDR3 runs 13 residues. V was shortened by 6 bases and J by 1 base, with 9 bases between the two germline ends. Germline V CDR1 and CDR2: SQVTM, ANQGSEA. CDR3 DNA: TGCAGCGTCGCCGGGCAGAACACCGGGGAGCTGTTTTTT. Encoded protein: CSVAGQNTGELFF.

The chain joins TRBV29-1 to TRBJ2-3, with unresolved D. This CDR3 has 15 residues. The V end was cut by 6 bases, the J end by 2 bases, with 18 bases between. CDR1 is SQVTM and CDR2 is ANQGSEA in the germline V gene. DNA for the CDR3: TGCAGCGTCCCACTCCTATCGGGTTTCACAGATACGCAGTATTTT. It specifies CSVPLLSGFTDTQYF.

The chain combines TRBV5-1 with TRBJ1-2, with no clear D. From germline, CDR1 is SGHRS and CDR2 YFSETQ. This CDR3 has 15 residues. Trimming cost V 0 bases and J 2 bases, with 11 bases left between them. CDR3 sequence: CASSLDPIGNYGYTF. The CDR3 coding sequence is TGCGCCAGCAGCTTGGACCCCATAGGGAACTATGGCTACACCTTC.

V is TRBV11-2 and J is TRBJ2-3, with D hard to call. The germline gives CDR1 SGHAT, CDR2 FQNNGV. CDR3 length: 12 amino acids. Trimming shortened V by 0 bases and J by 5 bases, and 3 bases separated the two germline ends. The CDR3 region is CASSLDLDTQYF. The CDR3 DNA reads TGTGCCAGCAGCTTAGATTTAGATACGCAGTATTTT.